What follows are 16 T cell receptor beta chains derived from one specimen sequenced in a study of cytomegalovirus exposure and HLA in healthy donors. In the PCR, 60 Vbeta and 13 Jbeta primers were used. Method: immunoSEQ multiplex PCR; TCRdb's copy keeps in-frame clones and lacks some. The sample totals about 40,000 clones. Sequences were obtained from PBMCs. These receptors were taken from a male donor in good health and CMV-seronegative.

The rearrangement links TRBV5-1 to TRBJ1-3; possibly TRBD1 for D (5 bases). Germline CDR1 reads SGHRS; CDR2 reads YFSETQ. V lost 0 bases to trimming and J lost 0 bases, with 13 bases between them. The CDR3 spans 17 residues. The CDR3 DNA sequence: TGCGCCAGCAGCTTGGCTGGCGGGGGGTCCTCTGGAAACACCATATATTTT. It specifies CASSLAGGGSSGNTIYF.

The CDR3 reads CATEGANTEAFF. CDR3 DNA sequence: TGTGCCACCGAGGGAGCAAACACTGAAGCTTTCTTT. The J gene is TRBJ1-1, the V gene TRBV19; D is unclear. Per the germline V gene, CDR1 is LNHDA and CDR2 is SQIVND (reference sequence). This CDR3 has 12 residues. Deletions cut 10 bases from V and 2 bases from J, with 11 bases between.

A remark on this clone: One junction end disagrees with the germline gene, perhaps due to a read error. CDR3 protein: CASSRGTSGSSDNEQFF. The CDR3, as DNA: TGTGCCAGCAGCAGGGGGACTAGCGGGAGCTCCGACAATGAGCAGTTCTTC. V usage is TRBV7-9 and J usage is TRBJ2-1; 14 bases match TRBD2. Germline CDR1 SEHNR, CDR2 FQNEAQ (reference sequence). The CDR3 spans 17 residues. The whole variable domain, filled in from reference TRBV7-9 and TRBJ2-1, reads DTGVSQNPRHKITKRGQNVTFRCDPISEHNRLYWYRQTLGQGPEFLTYFQNEAQLEKSRLLSDRFSAERPKGSFSTLEIQRTEQGDSAMYLCASSRGTSGSSDNEQFFGPGTRLTVL.

V and J are TRBV16 and TRBJ2-7; 9 bases fit TRBD1. J gave up 0 bases and V 3 bases, and 0 bases lay outside the gene matches. Germline V gives CDR1 KGHSY, CDR2 FQNENV. This CDR3 comprises 14 residues. The CDR3 spells CASSQDRGSYEQYF. CDR3 in DNA: TGTGCCAGCAGCCAGGACAGGGGCTCCTACGAGCAGTACTTC.

V is TRBV2 and J is TRBJ1-5; 7 nucleotides agree with TRBD1. The length of the CDR3 is 12 residues. CDR1 and CDR2 (germline): SNHLY, FYNNEI. After removal of 6 bases from V and 8 bases from J, the junction contained 4 bases not matched to a gene. The CDR3 protein is CASRAQGEPQHF. The CDR3 region has the DNA TGTGCCAGCAGGGCCCAGGGGGAGCCCCAGCATTTT.

This rearrangement joins TRBV21-1 to TRBJ2-5; TRBD2, the table's D call, was not compared with the DNA. TRBV21-1 is a pseudogene locus. The CDR3 is 17 amino acids. The CDR3 spells CASSKNAGLAREETQYF. The CDR3 DNA reads TGTGCCAGCAGCAAAAACGCCGGACTAGCTCGGGAAGAGACCCAGTACTTC.

The chain employs TRBV5-4 and TRBJ2-1; TRBD1 matches at 8 bases. CDR1 and CDR2 from the germline V gene are SGHNT and YYREEE (reference sequence). The CDR3 spans 13 residues. V was pared by 4 bases and J by 9 bases, with 6 bases of the junction left unmatched. The CDR3 spells CASSPDRVGEQFF. In nucleotides, the CDR3 is TGTGCCAGCAGCCCGGACAGGGTGGGTGAGCAGTTCTTC.

This sequence joins TRBV6-5 and TRBJ1-5; no reliable D call. This CDR3 has 13 amino acids. Germline V CDR1 and CDR2: MNHEY, SVGAGI. V dropped 6 bases and J dropped 5 bases, with 11 bases sitting between them. In DNA form, the CDR3 reads TGTGCCAGCAGATTGGGCCTCGATCAGCCCCAGCATTTT. Amino acids: CASRLGLDQPQHF.

J is TRBJ2-1 and V is TRBV19; no clear D gene. Looked up from germline, CDR1 is LNHDA and CDR2 is SQIVND (reference sequence). The CDR3 contains 12 residues. The V end was cut by 5 bases, the J end by 2 bases, with 4 bases between. CDR3 bases: TGTGCCAGTAGTGTCACCTACAATGAGCAGTTCTTC. Amino acid sequence: CASSVTYNEQFF.

The chain uses TRBV4-1 and TRBJ1-4; no clear D. The V gene's germline CDR1 is MGHRA and CDR2 YSYEKL. This CDR3 region has 17 residues. V dropped 8 bases and J dropped 6 bases, with 25 bases sitting between them. CDR3 loop: CASVELNGGMDYEKLFF. CDR3 DNA sequence: TGCGCCAGCGTCGAGCTGAACGGAGGGATGGATTATGAAAAACTGTTTTTT.

This clone is labeled medium-sized based on frequency. The rearrangement uses TRBV5-6 and TRBJ1-1; no definite D call. V was shortened by 0 bases and J by 1 base, with 4 bases between the two germline ends. Germline CDR1 is SGHDT and CDR2 is YYEEEE. This CDR3 contains 13 residues. The CDR3 DNA is TGTGCCAGCAGCTTGGGAGAGAACACTGAAGCTTTCTTT. This gives the protein CASSLGENTEAFF.

The gene calls are TRBV6-5 and TRBJ2-2; a weak D match, TRBD1 (5 bases). Germline CDR1 and CDR2: MNHEY and SVGAGI. Trimming stripped 1 base from V and 5 bases from J, with 8 bases between. This CDR3 comprises 14 residues. The CDR3 spells CASSYFPGTGELFF. The CDR3 DNA follows: TGTGCCAGCAGTTACTTCCCAGGGACCGGGGAGCTGTTTTTT.

The V call is TRBV19, the J call TRBJ1-1, with 7 positions matching TRBD1. Per germline, CDR1 LNHDA and CDR2 SQIVND (reference sequence). V trimming: 3 bases; J trimming: 6 bases; junction bases outside the gene matches: 7. The CDR3 has 14 amino acids. The CDR3 reads CASSIPDRVPEAFF. CDR3 sequence (DNA): TGTGCCAGTAGTATCCCCGACAGGGTTCCTGAAGCTTTCTTT.

The CDR3 DNA reads as TGTGCCTGGAGTCCAGGGTTATCCTATGGCTACACCTTC. Its translation is CAWSPGLSYGYTF. The chain joins TRBV30 to TRBJ1-2, with D possibly TRBD1 on 5 matching bases. The germline gives CDR1 GTSNPN, CDR2 SVGIG (reference sequence). CDR3 length equals 13 residues. The V end was cut by 2 bases, the J end by 4 bases, with 11 bases between.

This rearrangement joins TRBV27 to TRBJ1-6, with 7 bases that match TRBD1. V dropped 3 bases and J dropped 7; count of bases not matched to a gene: 3. The CDR3 has 14 residues. Germline V CDR1 and CDR2: MNHEY, SMNVEV (reference sequence). Here the CDR3 reads CASSFQGQNSPLHF. CDR3 DNA sequence: TGTGCCAGCAGTTTCCAGGGACAGAATTCACCCCTCCACTTT.

The chain recombines TRBV10-3 with TRBJ2-1, with 12 positions matching TRBD2. The CDR3 consists of 14 residues. With V trimmed by 4 bases and J by 9 bases, 4 bases remained unmatched. Germline values: CDR1 ENHRY, CDR2 SYGVKD. The CDR3, as DNA: TGTGCCATCAGTGGGACTAGCGGGAACTCTGAGCAGTTCTTC. Its translation is CAISGTSGNSEQFF.